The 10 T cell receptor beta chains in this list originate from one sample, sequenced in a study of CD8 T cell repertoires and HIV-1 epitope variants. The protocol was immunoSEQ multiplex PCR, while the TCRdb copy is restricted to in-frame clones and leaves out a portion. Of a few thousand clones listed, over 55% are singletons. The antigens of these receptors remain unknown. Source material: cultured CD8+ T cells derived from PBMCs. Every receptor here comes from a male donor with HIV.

CDR3 protein: CASSGDSYEQYF. Here the CDR3 DNA reads TGTGCCAGCAGCGGGGACTCCTACGAGCAGTACTTC. The V call is TRBV5-6, the J call TRBJ2-7; D is undetermined. Germline lookup yields CDR1 SGHDT and CDR2 YYEEEE. The V end lost 4 bases, the J end lost 0 bases, and 5 bases lay between the germline ends. The CDR3 is made up of 12 amino acids.

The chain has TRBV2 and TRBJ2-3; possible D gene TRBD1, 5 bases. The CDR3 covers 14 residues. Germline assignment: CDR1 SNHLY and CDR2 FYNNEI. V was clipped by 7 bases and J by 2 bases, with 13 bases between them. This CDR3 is CASTMTDLTDTQYF. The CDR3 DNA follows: TGTGCCAGCACCATGACAGACCTCACAGATACGCAGTATTTT.

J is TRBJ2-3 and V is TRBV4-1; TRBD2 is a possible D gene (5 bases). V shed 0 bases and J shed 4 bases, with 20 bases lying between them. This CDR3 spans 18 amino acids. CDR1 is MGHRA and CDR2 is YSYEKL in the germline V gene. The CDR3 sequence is CASSQDSRTPTPPDTQYF. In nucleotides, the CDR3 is TGCGCCAGCAGCCAAGACAGCAGGACTCCTACTCCACCAGATACGCAGTATTTT.

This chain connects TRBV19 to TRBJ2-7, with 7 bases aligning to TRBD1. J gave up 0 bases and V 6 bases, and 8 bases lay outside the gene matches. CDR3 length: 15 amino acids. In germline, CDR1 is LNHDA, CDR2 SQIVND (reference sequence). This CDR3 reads CASSQGTASSYEQYF. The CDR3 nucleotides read TGTGCCAGTAGCCAAGGGACAGCAAGCTCCTACGAGCAGTACTTC.

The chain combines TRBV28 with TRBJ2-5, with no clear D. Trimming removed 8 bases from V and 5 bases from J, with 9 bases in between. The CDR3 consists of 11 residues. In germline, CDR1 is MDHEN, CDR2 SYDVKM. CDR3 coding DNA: TGTGCCAGCTCTAATGAGGAGACCCAGTACTTC. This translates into CASSNEETQYF.

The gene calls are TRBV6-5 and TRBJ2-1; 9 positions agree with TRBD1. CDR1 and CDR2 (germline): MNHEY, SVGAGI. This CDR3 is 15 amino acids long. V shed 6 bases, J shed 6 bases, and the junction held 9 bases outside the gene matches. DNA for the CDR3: TGTGCCAGCAGCCGGGACAGGGCAACATTCAATGAGCAGTTCTTC. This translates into CASSRDRATFNEQFF.

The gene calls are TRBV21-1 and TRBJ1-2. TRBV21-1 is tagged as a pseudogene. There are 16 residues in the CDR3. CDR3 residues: CASSKAPGEVPNGYTF. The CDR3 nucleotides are TGTGCCAGCAGCAAAGCCCCGGGTGAAGTTCCGAATGGCTACACCTTC.

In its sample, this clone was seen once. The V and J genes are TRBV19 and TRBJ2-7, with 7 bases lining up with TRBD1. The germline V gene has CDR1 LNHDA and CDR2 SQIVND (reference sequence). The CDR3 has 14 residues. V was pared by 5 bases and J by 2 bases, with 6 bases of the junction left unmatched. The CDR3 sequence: CASSPGGMTYEQYF. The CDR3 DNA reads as TGTGCCAGTAGTCCAGGGGGAATGACCTACGAGCAGTACTTC.

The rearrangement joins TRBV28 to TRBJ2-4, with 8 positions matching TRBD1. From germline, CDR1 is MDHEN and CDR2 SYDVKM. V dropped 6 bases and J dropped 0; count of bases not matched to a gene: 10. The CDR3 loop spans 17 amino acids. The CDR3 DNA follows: TGTGCCAGCAGATCGCCTCGTGGACAGGGAGCCAAAAACATTCAGTACTTC. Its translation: CASRSPRGQGAKNIQYF.

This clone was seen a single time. The CDR3 DNA is TGTGCCAGCAGCCTACAGGGAGACGAGCAGTACTTC. Translated, it gives CASSLQGDEQYF. The chain has TRBV9 and TRBJ2-7; weak D call: TRBD1 (6 bases). V lost 4 bases to trimming and J lost 5 bases, with 10 bases between them. The CDR3 extends over 12 amino acids. Germline V lookup: CDR1 SGDLS, CDR2 YYNGEE.